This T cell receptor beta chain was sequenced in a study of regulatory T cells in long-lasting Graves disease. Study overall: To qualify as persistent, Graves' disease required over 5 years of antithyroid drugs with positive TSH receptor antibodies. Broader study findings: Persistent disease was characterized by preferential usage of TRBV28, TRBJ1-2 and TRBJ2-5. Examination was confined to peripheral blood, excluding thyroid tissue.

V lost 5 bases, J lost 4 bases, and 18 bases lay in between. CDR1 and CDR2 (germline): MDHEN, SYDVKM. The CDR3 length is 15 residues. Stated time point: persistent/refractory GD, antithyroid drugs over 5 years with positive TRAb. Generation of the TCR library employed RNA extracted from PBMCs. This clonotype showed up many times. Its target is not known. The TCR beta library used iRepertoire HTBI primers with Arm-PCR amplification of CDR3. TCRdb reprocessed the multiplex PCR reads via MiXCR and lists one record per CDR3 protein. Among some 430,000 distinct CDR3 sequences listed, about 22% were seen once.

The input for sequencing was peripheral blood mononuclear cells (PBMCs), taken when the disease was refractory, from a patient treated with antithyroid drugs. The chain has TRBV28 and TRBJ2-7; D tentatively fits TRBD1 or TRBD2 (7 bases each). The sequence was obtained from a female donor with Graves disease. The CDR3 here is CASSQPGQGGYEQYF. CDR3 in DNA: TGTGCCAGCAGTCAGCCCGGTCAGGGGGGGTACGAGCAGTACTTC.